A selection of T cell receptor beta chains follows, all from one sample in a study of Graves' ophthalmopathy and Graves' hyperthyroidism. TCRdb analysed the multiplex PCR reads with MiXCR anew, one entry per CDR3 protein. The table records 740,000 or so distinct CDR3 sequences, roughly 40% of them present only once. Sequencing was done on a sample of peripheral blood. The source of these receptors is an adult man with Graves' ophthalmopathy. CDR3s include the opening cysteine and the closing phenylalanine or tryptophan. The order of the fields is V gene, J gene, D gene, clone size, CDR3 DNA, CDR3 protein. A D gene is named only where the DNA matches it firmly. The size of a clone is reported for some rows only, either as once, few or many, or as a class for expanded clones.

>TRBV19|TRBJ1-5|-|many
TGTGCCAGTAAGCGGACGAGTGTCGGCAATCAGCCCCAGCATTTT
CASKRTSVGNQPQHF
>TRBV5-8|TRBJ2-7|-|-
TGTGCCAGCAGCTTACAGGACGGGACCTACGAGCAGTACTTC
CASSLQDGTYEQYF
>TRBV25-1|TRBJ2-2|-|-
TGTGCCAGCAGTTACCGCAGGGAGAACACCGGGGAGCTGTTTTTT
CASSYRRENTGELFF
>TRBV20-1|TRBJ1-2|TRBD1|few
TGCAGTGTCTTTTGGACAGGGGGTAACTATGGCTACACCTTC
CSVFWTGGNYGYTF
>TRBV13|TRBJ2-7|TRBD2|-
TGTGCCAGCAGCTTCTTTGGCGGGAGCACCTCCTACGAGCAGTACTTC
CASSFFGGSTSYEQYF
>TRBV10-3|TRBJ1-1|-|-
TGTGCCAGCAGTCCCGCGAGGATGCGTGACACTGAAGCTTTCTTT
CASSPARMRDTEAFF
>TRBV7-9|TRBJ2-5|-|-
TGTGCCAGCAGCTTAGCGCCCTTTGAAGAGACCCAGTACTTC
CASSLAPFEETQYF
>TRBV10-3|TRBJ2-7|TRBD1|-
TGTGCCAGCAGCGGCTTTGACAGGGGGGCCTACGAGCAGTACTTC
CASSGFDRGAYEQYF
>TRBV25-1|TRBJ1-3|-|few
TGTGCCAGCAGTTTCCCAGGGAGCTCTGGAAACACCATATATTTT
CASSFPGSSGNTIYF
>TRBV25-1|TRBJ2-5|-|-
TGTGCCAGCTTGGGCCAGCAAGAGACCCAGTACTTC
CASLGQQETQYF
>TRBV19|TRBJ2-6|-|few
TGTGCCAGTAGTATGACAGGTCTCTCTGGGGCCAACGTCCTGACTTTC
CASSMTGLSGANVLTF
>TRBV7-3|TRBJ2-5|-|many
TGTGCCAGCAGCGAAACGGGTCCTGGTGAGACCCAGTACTTC
CASSETGPGETQYF
>TRBV2|TRBJ1-1|-|few
TGTGCCAGCAGTTTCAACAGGGCGGGGACTGAAGCTTTCTTT
CASSFNRAGTEAFF
>TRBV7-9|TRBJ2-2|TRBD2|-
TGTGCCAGCAGCTCATGGACTAGCGGGAAAGTCGGTCACGGGGAGCTGTTTTTT
CASSSWTSGKVGHGELFF
>TRBV7-3|TRBJ2-6|TRBD1|-
TGTGCCAGCAGCTCAACTGACAGGGCTAACACCGGGGCCAACGTCCTGACTTTC
CASSSTDRANTGANVLTF
>TRBV4-3|TRBJ2-7|TRBD1|-
TGCGCCAGCAGCCAAGCGACAGGGCCCTCCTACGAGCAGTACTTC
CASSQATGPSYEQYF
>TRBV19|TRBJ1-3|TRBD1|many
TGTGCCAGTACCCTTCGGACAGGGATAGCTGGAAACACCATATATTTT
CASTLRTGIAGNTIYF
>TRBV12-3/TRBV12-4|TRBJ2-5|-|-
TGTGCCAGCAGTTTCCCCTGGCCCCAGACCCAGTACTTC
CASSFPWPQTQYF
>TRBV12-3/TRBV12-4|TRBJ2-7|TRBD1|-
TGTGCCAGCAGTTCCACAGGGGGCTTAAACTCCGCGCAGTACTTC
CASSSTGGLNSAQYF
>TRBV19|TRBJ1-3|TRBD1|few
TGTGCCAGCCGGGACAGGGGGACTGGAAACACCATATATTTT
CASRDRGTGNTIYF
>TRBV25-1|TRBJ2-2|-|-
TGTGCCAGCAGCTCGCGTGCAGTCCAACTTCTCCGAGGTGGCACCGGGGAGCTGTTTTTT
CASSSRAVQLLRGGTGELFF
>TRBV7-9|TRBJ2-7|-|-
TGTGCCAGCAGCTCGACTTTTGCAGTTCTTAGATCCTACGAGCAGTACTTC
CASSSTFAVLRSYEQYF
>TRBV5-1|TRBJ2-7|-|many
TGCGCCAGCAACGGCGGACCGTACGAGCAGTACTTC
CASNGGPYEQYF
>TRBV29-1|TRBJ2-7|TRBD2|many
TGCAGCGTTGCACTAGCGGGAGCTTTTGAGCAGTACTTC
CSVALAGAFEQYF
>TRBV7-9|TRBJ2-5|TRBD1|few
TGTGCCAGCAGCTGGACAGGATACCAAGAGACCCAGTACTTC
CASSWTGYQETQYF
>TRBV25-1|TRBJ2-1|TRBD1|-
TGTGCCAGCAGCCATACGGCGGGCAGGGGGCTCAGGGAGCAGTTCTTC
CASSHTAGRGLREQFF
>TRBV12-3/TRBV12-4|TRBJ2-2|TRBD1|few
TGTGCCAGCAGTTTGCCGGGACAGGGGACCGGGGAGCTGTTTTTT
CASSLPGQGTGELFF
>TRBV12-3/TRBV12-4|TRBJ1-5|-|few
TGTGCCAGCAATAAGCTCGGGCAGCTCCTGGGGCAGCCCCAGCATTTT
CASNKLGQLLGQPQHF
>TRBV11-1|TRBJ2-2|-|once
TGTGCCTGGAGTGAGAACGGGGAGCTGCTTTTT
CAWSENGELLF
>TRBV7-6|TRBJ2-5|-|-
TGTGCCAGCAGCACCCGTCTGGGAGAGACCCAGTACTTC
CASSTRLGETQYF
>TRBV29-1|TRBJ1-2|-|-
TGCAGCGTTGAAGGGGAGGAGGGCTACACCTTC
CSVEGEEGYTF
>TRBV20-1|TRBJ2-7|TRBD2|-
TGCAGTGCTACCGTAGCGGGATCCTACGAGCAGTACTTC
CSATVAGSYEQYF
>TRBV24-1|TRBJ1-5|-|many
TGTGCCAGCAGTATCGGCCCGGGACCGCCCCAGCATTTT
CASSIGPGPPQHF
>TRBV7-8|TRBJ2-5|TRBD2|few
TGTGCCAGCAGCTTAGATCAACTAGCGGTGGGAGAGACCCAGTACTTC
CASSLDQLAVGETQYF
>TRBV10-3|TRBJ2-5|TRBD2|-
TGTGCCATCAGTGAGGGGGGGGCCCAGTACTTC
CAISEGGAQYF
>TRBV6-1|TRBJ2-5|-|-
TGTGCCAGCACTGGGGCAAAGACCCAGTACTTC
CASTGAKTQYF
>TRBV14|TRBJ2-7|TRBD1|-
TGTGCTAGAGCAGTGGACAGGGGCTACGAGCAGTACTTC
CARAVDRGYEQYF
>TRBV20-1|TRBJ2-7|-|-
TGCAGTGCTCCCTGGGGTCTCATCGACTACGAGCAGTACTTC
CSAPWGLIDYEQYF
>TRBV2|TRBJ2-7|TRBD2|-
TGTGCCAGCAGTTTGACTAGCGCCTACGAGCAGTACTTC
CASSLTSAYEQYF
>TRBV7-2|TRBJ2-7|TRBD1|-
TGTGCCAGCTCTTGGGACAGCGACTACGAGCAGTACTTC
CASSWDSDYEQYF
>TRBV20-1|TRBJ2-7|-|-
TGCAGTGCGAAAAGACAGTACTTC
CSAKRQYF
>TRBV9|TRBJ1-4|-|-
TGTGCCAGCAGCCAGGGGCGGGAAGCTAATGAAAAACTGTTTTTT
CASSQGREANEKLFF
>TRBV7-9|TRBJ1-2|-|few
TGTGCCAGCAACCCCAGGGGCAACTATGGCTACACCTTC
CASNPRGNYGYTF
>TRBV14|TRBJ2-6|-|-
TGTGCCAGCTCACGGGACGCTTACTCTGGGGCCAACGTCCTGACTTTC
CASSRDAYSGANVLTF
>TRBV19|TRBJ2-7|-|-
TGTGCCAGTAGCCCTGCGGGCCCTGCCTACGAGCAGTACTTC
CASSPAGPAYEQYF
>TRBV2|TRBJ1-2|TRBD1|-
TGTGCCAGCTCTACACAGGGGGGACAAGGCTACACCTTC
CASSTQGGQGYTF